This T cell receptor (beta chain) emerged from a study of cytotoxic CD8 clonotypes in ibrutinib-treated CLL. Study overall: Among the patients, roughly ten presented as relapsed/refractory and 15 as treatment-naive; 17 showed unmutated IGHV.

Some clones are missing from TCRdb's copy, which holds only in-frame ones; the method was immunoSEQ multiplex PCR. The sample contains about 68,000 clones, around two thirds of which appear only once. Trimming took 6 bases from V and 5 from J, leaving 13 bases between them. CDR3 size: 13 residues. Germline V CDR1 and CDR2: LNHDA, SQIVND (reference sequence). The TCR was taken from a human donor with chronic lymphocytic leukemia. The material was PBMCs, obtained after 12 months of ibrutinib treatment. The rearrangement joins TRBV19 to TRBJ1-2; D possibly corresponds to TRBD1 (6 bases). The CDR3: CASREKQGYGYTF. The CDR3 coding sequence is TGTGCCAGTAGGGAAAAGCAGGGGTATGGCTACACCTTC.